This T cell receptor beta chain came from a study of radiotherapy plus CTLA-4 blockade in lung cancer. CDR3 length: 13 residues. Per the germline V gene, CDR1 is GTSNPN and CDR2 is SVGIG (reference sequence). V lost 1 base and J lost 9, with 13 bases in between. Repertoires were generated with immunoSEQ multiplex PCR, while TCRdb's copy carries only in-frame clones and drops some. The sample carries 60,000 to 70,000 clones, roughly 78% recorded once. The rearrangement uses TRBV30 and TRBJ2-1; D ambiguous. The sample in question was peripheral blood, obtained from a patient treated with radiotherapy plus ipilimumab. This sequence originates from a human donor with non-small cell lung cancer who had a complete response to radiotherapy plus ipilimumab. The DNA for the CDR3 is TGTGCCTGGAGTGATGTACAACCGAGTGAGCAGTTCTTC. As protein: CAWSDVQPSEQFF.